This entry describes one TCR beta chain. The antigen it binds to is not known. Base qualities were left out, and no much larger clone turns up one base away. This record belongs to a study of cytomegalovirus exposure and HLA in healthy donors (TCRdb year 2017). At the level of the whole study: In an earlier analysis of approximately 500 of the donors, 250 to 350 Gb of sequence data and 90 million to 120 million unique TCR beta sequences from about 179 million T cells were reported. Roughly 300 gigabases of sequencing data and tens of millions of unique TCR sequences were included in an early release covering about 700 HLA-typed donors. Of the 398 genotyped donors, less than 90% were placed in the genetic ancestry cluster associated with self-reported Caucasian donors. The aim of the study was to test whether cataloging public T cell receptors could identify signatures of past pathogen exposure. Using immunosequencing, the study profiled T cell repertoires from about 620 subjects and related those repertoires to cytomegalovirus serostatus. Along with the approximately 700-subject first cohort, a separate validation cohort of some 130 different subjects was used. To predict cytomegalovirus infection status, the study brought together high-throughput TCR immunosequencing, statistical association of individual TCRs with disease status, and machine learning. To study patterns of TCR occurrence, a later analysis re-analyzed previously published TCR beta repertoires from 500 to 850 donors and added high-resolution HLA genotyping. Rather than using new phenotypic data, the later analysis identified candidate immune exposures from TCR beta sequences and from how often those sequences occurred across donors. An earlier analysis of approximately 580 of the donors used high-throughput TCR beta sequencing to judge whether each TCR beta V gene segment behaved as functional or pseudogenic. Alongside the repertoire data, information on donor age, sex, ethnicity and CMV serostatus was compiled. A later genetic analysis took genome-wide SNP genotypes for about 65% of the 666 donors and used that subset as a discovery cohort. Every repertoire in the discovery cohort had been generated on one and the same sequencing platform. HLA typing covered class I and class II loci at four-digit resolution. Typing coverage differed by locus: A, B, C, DRB1 and DQB1 were typed in about 620-630 donors, DQA1 in approximately 520, DPA1 in 606, and DPB1 in just under 490. Because of strong linkage in the cohort, roughly five DR-DQ haplotypes were treated as single units for association and clustering. Across approximately 400 genotyped donors of the cohort, an average of about 240,000 unique TCR beta nucleotide sequences per donor were sequenced, and 15% to 20% of those sequences were non-productive. Findings and caveats that apply to the study as a whole: HLA typing was unavailable for some donors at each locus, so association tests used only the typed subset. Only TCR beta chains were sequenced in this cohort, and the absence of alpha or paired-chain data limited detectable features. The study gave a list of 150 to 200 TCR beta chains associated with cytomegalovirus. The only immune exposure information available for the cohort was CMV serostatus. Most TCR sequences were seen in very few donors, while some public TCRs were found in many individuals. According to a later analysis, parvovirus B19, influenza, CMV and Epstein-Barr virus appeared linked to several top co-occurrence clusters. A few of the identified cytomegalovirus-associated TCR beta chains were confirmed in vitro to be specific for cytomegalovirus antigens. The authors suggested that the approach could potentially be extended to other disease states and immunological phenotypes. In an earlier analysis of more than 450 of the donors, most TCR beta V segments were observed in productive rearrangements about 87% or about 30% of the time, broadly matching IMGT annotations. At a false discovery rate of 0.05, a later analysis linked approximately 18,000 TCR beta sequences to specific HLA alleles. Most CMV-associated TCR beta chains appeared to be HLA-restricted in a later analysis, and the HLA associations seemed to be driven largely by CMV exposure. Presence/absence analyses assumed roughly uniform sequencing depth across donors, an assumption that may not hold. In both the original and validation cohorts, the classifier was reported to diagnose cytomegalovirus status with high specificity and sensitivity. A later analysis found that HLA-associated TCR beta chains were more clonally expanded and had lower generation probabilities than equally common non-associated chains. A further reported finding was that TCR beta sequences accurately predicted the HLA-A and HLA-B alleles for most subjects in the first cohort. Linkage disequilibrium might explain the correlated functional status among segregating V segments, but an unknown experimental factor could not be ruled out. Compared with the roughly 700-donor mean, donors in an Asian-associated ancestry cluster had fewer N-insertions in productive TCRs, according to a later genetic analysis. A later analysis found that TCR association rates varied across HLA loci, with DRB1 alleles showing the most associated TCRs and HLA-C alleles the fewest. Assigning TCR associations to individual alleles was difficult when HLA alleles, especially DR and DQ, strongly co-occurred. A cluster of highly shared sequence variants was judged likely to represent a technical artifact of the sequencing pipeline. A later genetic analysis associated a missense DCLRE1C variant with V-gene and J-gene trimming of TCR beta chains, and an independent cohort replicated the association. The earlier analysis of about 600 of the donors excluded fewer than 20 rarely observed V segments, including chromosome 9 orphons, because counts were too low.

Receptors were amplified or captured by the immunoSEQ multiplex PCR assay. The multiplex PCR relied on a mix of 60 forward primers for TCR Vbeta segments and 13 reverse primers for TCR Jbeta segments. The CDR3 region of rearranged TCR beta genes was amplified from genomic DNA with a multiplex PCR assay. On the Illumina HiSeq System, the amplified TCR beta libraries were sequenced as 87-base-pair reads. Per the original workflow: In a later analysis, 70 million to 95 million unique TCR beta chains were counted across the roughly 610 repertoires, and roughly 11 million of these chains were shared by at least two donors. Raw reads were error-corrected and collapsed into unique sequences with a nearest-neighbor algorithm that merged closely related sequences to remove PCR and sequencing errors. Alignment of CDR3 sequences to IMGT reference sequences was used to assign V, D and J gene segments. For a sequence to be retained, a match of at least six nucleotides to both a V gene segment and a J gene segment was required. A rearrangement counted as productive if the CDR3 had no stop codons and remained in frame with V and J, and every other rearrangement counted as non-productive. Following IMGT convention, CDR3 was defined as the stretch from the second conserved V-encoded cysteine up to the conserved J-encoded phenylalanine. The earlier analysis of about 610 of the donors excluded sequences that lacked an unambiguous match to a single V gene segment. In an earlier analysis of a few hundred of the donors, V segments were called functional above 56.7% productive rearrangements and were called segregating when the between-donor standard deviation exceeded 5%. A statistical classification framework was built for diagnosing cytomegalovirus status from the catalog of TCR beta chain sequences. A later analysis assigned V and J genes by comparing TCR nucleotide sequences with IMGT/GENE-DB human TR gene sequences. A later analysis assigned CDR3 sequences and most-parsimonious VDJ recombination scenarios with the TCRdist pipeline. In a later analysis, every TCR beta chain was defined by the combination of its CDR3 amino acid sequence and its V-gene family, and reads without a unique V-gene family were dropped. To address suspected cross-contamination and a sequencing artifact, a later analysis removed over 500 highly shared, low-generation-probability nucleotide sequences. For each public chain, a later analysis derived a clonal expansion index from normalized ranks of inferred template counts within each repertoire. In a later analysis, generation probabilities were computed with a VDJ recombination model fitted to out-of-frame rearrangements, and the resulting probabilities were checked against IGoR. Hypergeometric tests were used in a later analysis to score TCR-TCR, TCR-HLA and TCR-CMV co-occurrence, with a repertoire-size bias correction applied to the TCR pairs. A later analysis estimated false discovery rates by permuting HLA or CMV assignments 20 times. In a later analysis, co-occurring TCRs were grouped using DBSCAN, and TCRdist sequence similarity was added for clustering within HLA-allele-positive subsets. Co-occurrence clustering excluded repertoires with fewer than 30,000 or more than 120,000 public chains, plus five with anomalous nucleotide sharing. TCRdb's version of the immuneACCESS table is confined to in-frame rearrangements and falls short of the full clone set. An unresolved V gene accounts for under half of the shortfall where checked; the remainder is of unknown origin. The V and J calls and the clone size are those of that table, but D and trimming were determined from the DNA. In this sample the table shows 150,000 to 200,000 clones, 75% to 85% of which occur a single time. The ten largest clones add up to approximately 6.5% of the sample.

In total, 500 to 700 healthy bone marrow donors made up the cohort. Cohort members were all nominally healthy when sampled, although unrecorded immune exposures were likely present. The donor tested CMV seropositive and was one of the 289 seropositive cohort members. Every donor gave a peripheral blood sample, and the peripheral blood mononuclear cells from that sample were used for TCR beta sequencing. The Qiagen DNeasy Blood Extraction Kit was used to extract genomic DNA from the blood cell samples. What was sequenced was PBMCs. The source of this sequence is a woman aged 50 to 65 in good health and CMV-seropositive.

The DNA is as follows: TGCGCCAGCAGCCAAGTTGGTAGCGGGGGGGGTCTGAGCTACAATGAGCAGTTCTTC. It codes for CASSQVGSGGGLSYNEQFF. The V and J genes are TRBV4-3 and TRBJ2-1; 11 central bases correspond to TRBD2. The CDR3 covers 19 residues, taking in both the cysteine and the phenylalanine. Only the CDR3 part of the read is kept: 57 bases, read in frame from the first base. CDR1 and CDR2 were assigned from the germline V gene as LGHNA and YSLEER. Relative to germline, V is missing 1 base and J is missing 3 bases, with 11 bases of the junction outside any gene match.